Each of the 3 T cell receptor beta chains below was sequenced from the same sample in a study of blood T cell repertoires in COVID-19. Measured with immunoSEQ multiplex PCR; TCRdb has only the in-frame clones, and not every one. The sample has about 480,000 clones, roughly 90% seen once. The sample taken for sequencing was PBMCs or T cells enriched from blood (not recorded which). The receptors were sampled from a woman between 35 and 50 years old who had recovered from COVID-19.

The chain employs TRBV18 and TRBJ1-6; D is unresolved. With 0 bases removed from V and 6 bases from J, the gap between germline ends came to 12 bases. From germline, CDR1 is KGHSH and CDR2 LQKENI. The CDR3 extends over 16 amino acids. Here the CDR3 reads CASSPPSGESNSPLHF. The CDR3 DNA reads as TGTGCCAGCTCACCACCGAGTGGAGAGAGTAATTCACCCCTCCACTTT. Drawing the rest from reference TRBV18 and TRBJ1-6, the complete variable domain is NAGVMQNPRHLVRRRGQEARLRCSPMKGHSHVYWYRQLPEEGLKFMVYLQKENIIDESGMPKERFSAEFPKEGPSILRIQQVVRGDSAAYFCASSPPSGESNSPLHFGNGTRLTVT.

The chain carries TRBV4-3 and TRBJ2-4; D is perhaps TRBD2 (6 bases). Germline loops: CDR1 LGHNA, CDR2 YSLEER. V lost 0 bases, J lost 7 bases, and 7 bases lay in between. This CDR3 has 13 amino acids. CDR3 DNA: TGCGCCAGCAGCCAAGAGGGGGGTAACATTCAGTACTTC. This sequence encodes CASSQEGGNIQYF.

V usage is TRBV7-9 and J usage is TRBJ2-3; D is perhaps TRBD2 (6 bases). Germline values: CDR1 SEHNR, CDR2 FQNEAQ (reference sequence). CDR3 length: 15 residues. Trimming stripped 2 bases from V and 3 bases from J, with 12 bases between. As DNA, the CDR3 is TGTGCCAGCAGCTTATCCGCGGGGCTGACAGATACGCAGTATTTT. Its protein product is CASSLSAGLTDTQYF. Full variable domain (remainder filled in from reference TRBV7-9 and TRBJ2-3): DTGVSQNPRHKITKRGQNVTFRCDPISEHNRLYWYRQTLGQGPEFLTYFQNEAQLEKSRLLSDRFSAERPKGSFSTLEIQRTEQGDSAMYLCASSLSAGLTDTQYFGPGTRLTVL.